This T cell receptor (beta chain) was sequenced for a study of blood T cell repertoires in COVID-19. Repertoires were generated with immunoSEQ multiplex PCR, while TCRdb's copy carries only in-frame clones and drops some. The repertoire consists of hundreds of thousands of clones, with approximately 90% occurring once and the leading ten covering 11%. The J segment lost 7 bases and the V segment lost 5 bases, leaving 3 bases of the junction unmatched. This CDR3 is 13 amino acids long. This chain links TRBV12-3 or TRBV12-4 with TRBJ2-1, with TRBD2 matching 9 bases. This clonotype originated in a man aged 50-60 years with COVID-19, enrolled during active disease. The sample taken for sequencing was peripheral blood. The CDR3 DNA reads as TGTGCCAGCAGTGGGGGACTAGCTAATGAGCAGTTCTTC. This encodes CASSGGLANEQFF.